The 17 T cell receptor beta chains given below trace back to one sample, sequenced in a study of cytomegalovirus exposure and HLA in healthy donors. The PCR had 60 Vbeta and 13 Jbeta primers. TCRdb's table, derived via immunoSEQ multiplex PCR, lists solely in-frame clones and lacks some. Found here are about 90,000 clones, roughly three fifths of them singletons; the top ten hold around 4%. The sample was PBMCs. These receptors were obtained from a young man in good health and CMV-seronegative.

This chain uses TRBV7-9 with TRBJ1-1, with a weak D call TRBD1 (6 bases). Trimming removed 1 base at V and 8 bases at J, with 11 bases between. CDR1 is SEHNR and CDR2 is FQNEAQ in the germline V gene (reference sequence). The CDR3 is 13 amino acids. The CDR3 DNA reads TGTGCCAGCAGCTTAGTTGGGGGGGCGGAAGCTTTCTTT. Its translation: CASSLVGGAEAFF.

This clone appeared a single time. In nucleotides, the CDR3 is TGCGCCAGCAGCCTCGGGACTAAAGAGACCCAGTACTTC. Translating gives CASSLGTKETQYF. The V and J genes are TRBV5-1 and TRBJ2-5, with 7 bases that match TRBD2. Germline V gene data show CDR1 as SGHRS and CDR2 as YFSETQ. V dropped 4 bases and J dropped 3; count of bases not matched to a gene: 3. The CDR3 contains 13 residues.

This chain connects TRBV9 to TRBJ2-1; 7 bases are shared with TRBD2. V shed 3 bases, J shed 6 bases, and the junction held 3 bases outside the gene matches. Germline assignment: CDR1 SGDLS and CDR2 YYNGEE. CDR3 size: 13 residues. The CDR3 loop is CASSAGTTNEQFF. The CDR3 DNA is TGTGCCAGCAGCGCCGGGACTACCAATGAGCAGTTCTTC.

The V and J genes are TRBV29-1 and TRBJ2-7, with 9 bases aligning to TRBD1. The CDR3 runs to 13 residues. Per germline, CDR1 SQVTM and CDR2 ANQGSEA. Unmatched junction bases numbered 7, after V lost 7 bases and J lost 3 bases. The CDR3 nucleotides are TGCAGCGGCGGACAGGGGTTCTTCTACGAGCAGTACTTC. Translation gives CSGGQGFFYEQYF.

This sequence joins TRBV7-3 and TRBJ2-1; TRBD1 aligns across 9 bases. This CDR3 is built from 20 residues. V was pared by 5 bases and J by 1 base, with 18 bases of the junction left unmatched. Germline CDR1 and CDR2: SGHTA and FQGTGA. The CDR3: CASSPSRDRVVGRSYNEQFF. The DNA of the CDR3 is TGTGCCAGCAGCCCCTCGCGGGACAGGGTTGTCGGGAGGTCCTACAATGAGCAGTTCTTC.

A few counts support this clone. The rearrangement links TRBV30 to TRBJ1-4; no clear D. The CDR3 covers 13 residues. Germline CDR1 GTSNPN, CDR2 SVGIG (reference sequence). The ends were cut back, 7 bases at V and 4 bases at J, with 13 bases in the middle. The CDR3 nucleotides read TGTGCCTACGCCTTTAACAGTAATGAAAAACTGTTTTTT. Protein: CAYAFNSNEKLFF.

The V call is TRBV7-9, the J call TRBJ2-3, with D perhaps TRBD2 (5 bases). V lost 5 bases and J 0 bases, leaving 15 bases between the germline ends. The germline CDR1 and CDR2 sequences are SEHNR and FQNEAQ (reference sequence). CDR3 length: 16 residues. CDR3 coding DNA: TGTGCCAGCAGCCCCGGGGTAGCGAAGAGCACAGATACGCAGTATTTT. Amino acid sequence: CASSPGVAKSTDTQYF.

This clone was recorded once. The rearrangement uses TRBV10-3 and TRBJ2-1, with 9 positions matching TRBD2. J gave up 6 bases and V 0 bases, and 6 bases lay outside the gene matches. Looked up from germline, CDR1 is ENHRY and CDR2 is SYGVKD. The CDR3 contains 16 residues. The DNA of the CDR3 is TGTGCCATCAGTGAGTCGGGCGGGAGGGCCAGCAATGAGCAGTTCTTC. Protein sequence: CAISESGGRASNEQFF.

This sequence joins TRBV5-1 and TRBJ2-1; no clear D. The CDR3 contains 13 residues. Trimming took 0 bases from V and 7 from J, leaving 8 bases between them. Germline assignment: CDR1 SGHRS and CDR2 YFSETQ. The CDR3 loop reads CASSLAVVNEQFF. Here the CDR3 DNA reads TGCGCCAGCAGCTTGGCCGTAGTTAATGAGCAGTTCTTC.

The CDR3 sequence is CAWRSGRYEQYF. In nucleotides, the CDR3 is TGTGCCTGGAGGTCCGGGAGATACGAGCAGTACTTC. V gene TRBV30 combines with J gene TRBJ2-7; the D gene is possibly TRBD2 (6 bases). V was clipped by 3 bases and J by 4 bases, with 10 bases between them. The CDR3 runs to 12 residues. Germline values: CDR1 GTSNPN, CDR2 SVGIG (reference sequence).

This clone was detected a few times. V is TRBV19 and J is TRBJ1-6, with a tentative D call TRBD1 (6 bases). CDR3 length: 17 residues. Germline V CDR1 and CDR2: LNHDA, SQIVND (reference sequence). V gave up 5 bases and J gave up 4 bases, with 18 bases separating them. CDR3 amino acids: CASSSRPGDIYNSPLHF. CDR3 DNA: TGTGCCAGTAGTTCCCGCCCAGGGGACATATATAATTCACCCCTCCACTTT.

V gene TRBV29-1 combines with J gene TRBJ1-1; the D gene is possibly TRBD1 (5 bases). Trimming cost V 4 bases and J 4 bases, with 13 bases left between them. CDR3 length: 13 amino acids. CDR1 and CDR2 from the germline V gene are SQVTM and ANQGSEA. The CDR3 DNA sequence: TGCAGCGTTGGGCAACCCGGGGGCACTGAAGCTTTCTTT. This translates into CSVGQPGGTEAFF.

The CDR3 loop is CASSITSGGAKNEQFF. CDR3 DNA: TGTGCCAGCAGCATCACTAGCGGGGGGGCCAAAAATGAGCAGTTCTTC. This chain joins TRBV7-9 and TRBJ2-1; TRBD2 matches at 13 bases. Germline V CDR1 and CDR2: SEHNR, FQNEAQ (reference sequence). There are 16 residues in the CDR3. Trimming at V came to 5 bases and at J to 7 bases, leaving 8 bases not matched to a gene.

This clone showed up just once. This CDR3 is also generated by other DNA sequences in the sample. The V and J genes are TRBV27 and TRBJ2-5; D is undetermined. Judging by the DNA end, TRBJ2-7 fits better; the J call may be wrong. The germline V gene has CDR1 MNHEY and CDR2 SMNVEV (reference sequence). The CDR3 loop spans 13 amino acids. CDR3 region: CASSLGLPYEQYF. CDR3 bases: TGTGCCAGCAGTTTAGGGCTGCCCTACGAGCAGTACTTC.

The chain combines TRBV5-1 with TRBJ2-6, with 10 positions matching TRBD2. The CDR3 runs 18 residues. V lost 0 bases, J lost 0 bases, and 3 bases stayed unmatched. Germline CDR1 and CDR2: SGHRS and YFSETQ. In nucleotides, the CDR3 is TGCGCCAGCAGCTTGGATCGACTAGCGGGCTCTGGGGCCAACGTCCTGACTTTC. Its protein product is CASSLDRLAGSGANVLTF.

The chain is built from TRBV5-1 and TRBJ1-1; no reliable D call. The CDR3 runs 11 residues. The germline V gene has CDR1 SGHRS and CDR2 YFSETQ. V lost 0 bases and J lost 8, with 5 bases in between. CDR3 coding DNA: TGCGCCAGCAGCTTGGCTGGCGAAGCTTTCTTT. This encodes CASSLAGEAFF.

With regard to this clone: Relative to the germline gene, one junction end is altered; a read error may explain this. The chain recombines TRBV7-9 with TRBJ2-1; 8 bases fit TRBD2. Germline lookup yields CDR1 SEHNR and CDR2 FQNEAQ (reference sequence). This CDR3 region has 16 residues. Here the CDR3 reads CSSSQVAGYDYNEQFF. DNA of the CDR3: TGTTCCAGCAGCCAAGTAGCGGGATATGACTACAATGAGCAGTTCTTC.